This T cell receptor (beta chain) was captured by sequencing in a study of OX40 agonist ivuxolimab in advanced cancers. Across the study: Every 2 weeks, patients received ivuxolimab intravenously, dosed at 0.01 to 10 mg/kg.

The assay was immunoSEQ multiplex PCR, and TCRdb's table has in-frame clones only and misses some. The table has 65,000 to 95,000 clones, 80% to 90% seen once. V lost 5 bases to trimming and J lost 5 bases, with 21 bases between them. The CDR3 consists of 16 residues. The germline V gene encodes CDR1 SGHTA and CDR2 FQGNSA. The material sequenced was CD4+ or CD8+ T cells sorted from blood, taken in a trial of the OX40 agonist ivuxolimab. The gene calls are TRBV7-2 and TRBJ2-5; D may be TRBD1 (6 bases). The source is an adult with an advanced solid tumor such as melanoma, head and neck, liver or kidney cancer. This CDR3 reads CASSRGGWVAGETQYF. The CDR3, as DNA: TGTGCCAGCAGCCGAGGGGGTTGGGTGGCAGGGGAGACCCAGTACTTC. The whole variable domain, remainder taken from reference TRBV7-2 and TRBJ2-5, is GAGVSQSPSNKVTEKGKDVELRCDPISGHTALYWYRQSLGQGLEFLIYFQGNSAPDKSGLPSDRFSAERTGGSVSTLTIQRTQQEDSAVYLCASSRGGWVAGETQYFGPGTRLLVL.